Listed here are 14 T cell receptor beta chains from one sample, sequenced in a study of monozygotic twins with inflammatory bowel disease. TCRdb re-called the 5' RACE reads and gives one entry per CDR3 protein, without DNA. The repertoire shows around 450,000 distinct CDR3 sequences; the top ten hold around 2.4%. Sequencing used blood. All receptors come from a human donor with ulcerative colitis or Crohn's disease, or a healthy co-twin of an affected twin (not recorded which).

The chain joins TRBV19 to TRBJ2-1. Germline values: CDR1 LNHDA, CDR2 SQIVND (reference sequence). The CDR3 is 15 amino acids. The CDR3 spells CASSINRGFSNEQFF.

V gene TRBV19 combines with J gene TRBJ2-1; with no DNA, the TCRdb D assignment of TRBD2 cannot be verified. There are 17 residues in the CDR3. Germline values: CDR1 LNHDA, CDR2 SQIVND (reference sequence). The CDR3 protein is CASSPSLLAGSYNEQFF. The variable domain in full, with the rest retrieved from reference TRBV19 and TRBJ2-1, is DGGITQSPKYLFRKEGQNVTLSCEQNLNHDAMYWYRQDPGQGLRLIYYSQIVNDFQKGDIAEGYSVSREKKESFPLTVTSAQKNPTAFYLCASSPSLLAGSYNEQFFGPGTRLTVL.

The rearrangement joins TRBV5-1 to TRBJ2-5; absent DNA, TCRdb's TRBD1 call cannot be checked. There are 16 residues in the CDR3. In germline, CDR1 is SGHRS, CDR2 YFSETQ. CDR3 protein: CASSLGTLRGGETQYF.

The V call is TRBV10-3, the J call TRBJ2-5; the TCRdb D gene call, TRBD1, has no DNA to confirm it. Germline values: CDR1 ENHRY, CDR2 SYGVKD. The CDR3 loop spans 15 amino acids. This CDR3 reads CAISGDADSQETQYF.

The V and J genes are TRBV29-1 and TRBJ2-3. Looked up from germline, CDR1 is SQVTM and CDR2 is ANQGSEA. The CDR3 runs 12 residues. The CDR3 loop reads CSVAASTDTQYF.

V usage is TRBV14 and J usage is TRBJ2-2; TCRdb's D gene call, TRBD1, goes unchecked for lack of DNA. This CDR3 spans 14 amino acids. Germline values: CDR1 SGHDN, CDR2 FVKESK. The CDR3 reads CASSQQGSTGELFF.

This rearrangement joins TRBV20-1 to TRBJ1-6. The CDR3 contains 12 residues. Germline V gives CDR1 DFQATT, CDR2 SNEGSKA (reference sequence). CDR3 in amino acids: CSARDNNSPLHF.

This chain's CDR3 is CASRDQGITGGELFF. The chain combines TRBV12-3 or TRBV12-4 with TRBJ2-2; TCRdb returns TRBD2, unconfirmable since there is no DNA. The CDR3 covers 15 residues.

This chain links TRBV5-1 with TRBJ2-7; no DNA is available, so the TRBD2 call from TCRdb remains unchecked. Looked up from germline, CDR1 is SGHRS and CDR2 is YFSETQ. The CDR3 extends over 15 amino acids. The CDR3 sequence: CASSSGLAVTHEQYF.

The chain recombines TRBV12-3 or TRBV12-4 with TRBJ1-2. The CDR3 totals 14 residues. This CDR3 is CASSLGQDDYGYTF.

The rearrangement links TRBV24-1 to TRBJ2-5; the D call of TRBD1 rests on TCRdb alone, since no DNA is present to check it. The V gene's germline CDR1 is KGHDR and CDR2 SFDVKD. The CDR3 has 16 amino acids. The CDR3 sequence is CATSDPGRSAGETQYF.

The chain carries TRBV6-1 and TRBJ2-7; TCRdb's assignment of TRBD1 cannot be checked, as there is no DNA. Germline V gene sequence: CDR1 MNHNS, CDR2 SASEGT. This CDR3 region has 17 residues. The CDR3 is CASSEGGAGTTSYEQYF.

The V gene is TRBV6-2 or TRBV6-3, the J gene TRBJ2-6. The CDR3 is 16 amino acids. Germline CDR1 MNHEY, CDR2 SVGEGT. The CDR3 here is CASRPPSSSGANVLTF.

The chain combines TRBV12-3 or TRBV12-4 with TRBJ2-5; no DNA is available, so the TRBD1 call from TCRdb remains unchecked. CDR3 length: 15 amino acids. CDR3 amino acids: CASSSRGVLQETQYF.